Following are 6 T cell receptor beta chains from one sample sequenced in a study of HIV-infected patients and healthy controls. From the 5' RACE reads, TCRdb called clonotypes with MiXCR, one entry per CDR3 protein. The table lists about 64,000 distinct CDR3 sequences, roughly 19% of them singletons. The specimen was CD4+ T cells from blood. The receptor source for this set is a human donor in good health.

In this sample, this clonotype turned up many times. The chain uses TRBV7-8 and TRBJ2-5; 7 bases agree with TRBD1. With 5 bases clipped from V and 5 bases from J, the junction kept 14 bases outside the gene matches. This CDR3 contains 16 residues. In germline, CDR1 is SGHVS, CDR2 FQNEAQ. The CDR3 DNA reads as TGTGCCAGCAGCATTAGGGGACAGACTCCCCGGGAGACCCAGTACTTC. This encodes CASSIRGQTPRETQYF.

CDR3 bases: TGTGCCAGCAGCCCCGACCTAGCTCAGGGGTATGCGTACTTC. It codes for CASSPDLAQGYAYF. V and J are TRBV7-9 and TRBJ2-7, with D perhaps TRBD1 (6 bases). CDR1 and CDR2 from the germline V gene are SEHNR and FQNEAQ (reference sequence). The CDR3 spans 14 residues. Trimming stripped 5 bases from V and 12 bases from J, with 23 bases between.

The V call is TRBV10-3, the J call TRBJ2-1; no firm D call. Germline V gives CDR1 ENHRY, CDR2 SYGVKD. CDR3 size: 13 residues. The V end was cut by 0 bases, the J end by 6 bases, with 6 bases between. CDR3 residues: CAISESTRNEQFF. Written as DNA, the CDR3 is TGTGCCATCAGTGAGTCGACTCGCAATGAGCAGTTCTTC.

This clonotype has more than one count but fewer than ten. The chain combines TRBV5-6 with TRBJ2-7; D remains ambiguous. Germline loops: CDR1 SGHDT, CDR2 YYEEEE. This CDR3 comprises 13 residues. V dropped 0 bases and J dropped 3 bases, with 7 bases sitting between them. CDR3 loop: CASSLEDGYEQYF. CDR3 nucleotides: TGTGCCAGCAGCTTGGAGGACGGCTACGAGCAGTACTTC.

This clonotype was recorded a few times. This chain links TRBV20-1 with TRBJ2-3; D not certain. The CDR3 loop spans 13 amino acids. Trimming left V 3 bases short and J 6 bases short, with 13 bases between. Per the germline V gene, CDR1 is DFQATT and CDR2 is SNEGSKA (reference sequence). CDR3 sequence reads: CSAREALRDTQYF. The CDR3 region has the DNA TGCAGTGCTAGGGAAGCTCTAAGGGATACGCAGTATTTT.

This clonotype was seen repeatedly, ten times or more. This chain links TRBV20-1 with TRBJ2-7; 15 bases fit TRBD2. V trimming: 6 bases; J trimming: 0 bases; junction bases outside the gene matches: 15. The length of the CDR3 is 19 residues. Per the germline V gene, CDR1 is DFQATT and CDR2 is SNEGSKA (reference sequence). The CDR3 DNA reads TGCAGTGCCCGAGGAGGGACTAGCGGGAGGAGGGTGAACTCCTACGAGCAGTACTTC. It codes for CSARGGTSGRRVNSYEQYF.